Ten or more counts support the clone carrying this T cell receptor beta chain. The V gene end was trimmed by 7 bases and the J gene end by 3 bases; junction bases not matched to a gene: 6. Germline CDR1 and CDR2: SGHAT and FQNNGV. The CDR3 loop spans 14 amino acids. The sample belongs to a study of T cells after yellow fever vaccination. MiXCR, applied by TCRdb to the 5' RACE reads, yields one record per CDR3 protein. The repertoire holds hundreds of thousands of distinct CDR3 sequences, with around a tenth as singletons. The gene calls are TRBV11-2 and TRBJ1-3, with 7 bases identical to TRBD1. This sample comprised PBMCs, obtained on the day of the first yellow fever vaccination. The TCR was taken from a man between 18 and 35 years old who received the YFV17D yellow fever vaccine. The CDR3 sequence: CASTPDRVGNTIYF. In DNA, the CDR3 is TGTGCCAGCACCCCAGACAGGGTTGGAAACACCATATATTTT. Looking up the rest from reference TRBV11-2 and TRBJ1-3 gives the full variable domain: EAGVAQSPRYKIIEKRQSVAFWCNPISGHATLYWYQQILGQGPKLLIQFQNNGVVDDSQLPKDRFSAERLKGVDSTLKIQPAKLEDSAVYLCASTPDRVGNTIYFGEGSWLTVV.